The 5 T cell receptor beta chains given below trace back to one sample, sequenced in a study of identical twins. In TCRdb, the 5' RACE reads were re-called with MiXCR into one record per CDR3 protein. The sample records 510,000 or so distinct CDR3 sequences, over 12% being singletons. The sample also formed part of further work on yellow fever vaccine responses in identical twins.

Sample: CD4+ T cells sorted from blood. All receptors come from a woman between 18 and 30 years old in good health.

This sequence joins TRBV10-3 and TRBJ2-1, with D possibly matching TRBD2 (6 bases). In germline, CDR1 is ENHRY, CDR2 SYGVKD. Trimming took off 8 bases at V and 1 base at J, with 18 bases between the two ends. The CDR3 is 16 residues long. CDR3 coding DNA: TGTGCCATCGGTCGCGGGGAGCCTAGGTCCTACAATGAGCAGTTCTTC. Amino acids: CAIGRGEPRSYNEQFF.

This clonotype has only a few counts. The chain has TRBV11-3 and TRBJ2-3; perhaps TRBD1 as D (5 bases). V lost 6 bases and J lost 2, with 12 bases in between. The germline V gene has CDR1 SGHNT and CDR2 YENEEA. CDR3 length equals 14 residues. The CDR3 loop reads CASRSRTNTDTQYF. CDR3 sequence (DNA): TGTGCCAGCAGATCAAGGACAAACACAGATACGCAGTATTTT.

This chain links TRBV6-1 with TRBJ2-1; 7 nucleotides agree with TRBD2. The CDR3 spans 16 residues. Losses at the gene ends were 2 bases for V and 2 bases for J; bases not matched to a gene: 6. Germline V CDR1 and CDR2: MNHNS, SASEGT. CDR3 region: CASSELGGGTYNEQFF. CDR3 in DNA: TGTGCCAGCAGTGAATTGGGGGGGGGAACCTACAATGAGCAGTTCTTC.

The rearrangement links TRBV24-1 to TRBJ1-1; 10 nucleotides align to TRBD1. Looked up from germline, CDR1 is KGHDR and CDR2 is SFDVKD. Germline trimming cut 8 bases from V and 4 bases from J; bases unmatched to any gene: 6. The CDR3 extends over 14 amino acids. The CDR3 DNA is TGTGCCACCATCGGACAGGGGGAGTCCACTGAAGCTTTCTTT. It encodes CATIGQGESTEAFF.

This clonotype showed up many times. The rearrangement links TRBV28 to TRBJ2-1; 9 bases fit TRBD2. J lost 7 bases, V lost 2 bases, and 9 bases had no gene match. CDR1 is MDHEN and CDR2 is SYDVKM in the germline V gene. This CDR3 region has 16 residues. CDR3 loop: CASSLRIAGVRNEQFF. In DNA, the CDR3 is TGTGCCAGCAGTTTAAGAATAGCGGGAGTCAGAAATGAGCAGTTCTTC.